The clone carrying this T cell receptor (beta chain) was counted once. Treatment of the sample: 15 to 20 received Ad26.COV2.S at low or high dose, single or two shots; several received placebo; per-sample allocation not given. After the first vaccine or placebo injection, samples were drawn on day 63. The germline CDR1 and CDR2 sequences are SNHLY and FYNNEI. The germline V and J ends were trimmed by 3 bases and 3 bases, with 7 bases remaining between them. The CDR3 is 13 residues long. Generated by immunoSEQ multiplex PCR, the TCRdb table keeps only in-frame clones and is missing some. The repertoire holds hundreds of thousands of clones, with roughly 90% as singletons. The sample is drawn from a study of Ad26.COV2.S vaccination and SARS-CoV-2 variants. The wider study: By the intramuscular route, Ad26.COV2.S was given once, or twice 56 days apart.

The V gene is TRBV2, the J gene TRBJ2-3; D is uncertain. The TCR comes from a person between 18 and 65 years old who received the Ad26.COV2.S COVID-19 vaccine or a placebo. The material was peripheral blood, obtained in a trial of Ad26.COV2.S vaccine versus placebo. The CDR3 DNA reads TGTGCCAGCAGTGAGGTGGCGACAGATACGCAGTATTTT. Protein product: CASSEVATDTQYF.